The rows below give T cell receptor beta chains drawn from one sample of a study of control samples from healthy donors and cancer patients. Measured with immunoSEQ multiplex PCR; TCRdb has only the in-frame clones, and not every one. The sample carries 130,000 or so clones, around nine tenths recorded once. Sequenced sample: blood. The receptors were gathered from a man aged 50-60 years in good health. Each CDR3 is given with its conserved first and last residue.

V gene: TRBV13; CDR3 protein: CASSHGTGAYGYTF
V gene: TRBV11-2; CDR3 protein: CASGGNTGELFF
V gene: TRBV4-1; CDR3 protein: CASSQDMTGRVAPLHF
V gene: TRBV5-1; CDR3 protein: CASSLVGQGLPGNEQFF
V gene: TRBV24-1; CDR3 protein: CATSSGGDRAETQYF
V gene: TRBV5-5; CDR3 protein: CASSLSFGAHNQPQHF
V gene: TRBV15; CDR3 protein: CATSSFAGNTIYF
V gene: TRBV4-1; CDR3 protein: CASSQLASGEQFF
V gene: TRBV4-2; CDR3 protein: CASSQPPRGDTGELFF
V gene: TRBV6-1; CDR3 protein: CASSEAYTYNQPQHF
V gene: TRBV11-2; CDR3 protein: CASSFSPQAEAFF
V gene: TRBV11-3; CDR3 protein: CASSFQGPTDTQYF
V gene: TRBV6-1; CDR3 protein: CASSEGRVVYEQYF
V gene: TRBV5-1; CDR3 protein: CASSPALAGANVLTF
V gene: TRBV20-1; CDR3 protein: CSASSSGRAWDTEAFF
V gene: TRBV7-2; CDR3 protein: CASSSGLAGGIEQFF
V gene: TRBV2; CDR3 protein: CASSDGDNQPQHF
V gene: TRBV5-4; CDR3 protein: CASSDRRRTSGGPVSHEQYF
V gene: TRBV5-4; CDR3 protein: CASSRKQGVDSPLHF
V gene: TRBV12-3/TRBV12-4; CDR3 protein: CASSPGIASPLHF
V gene: TRBV7-8; CDR3 protein: CASSLGPEQNTEAFF
V gene: TRBV15; CDR3 protein: CATSLTPGTLGETQYF
V gene: TRBV15; CDR3 protein: CATSRASHDLTEAFF
V gene: TRBV9; CDR3 protein: CASSVVGGGTEAFF
V gene: TRBV5-1; CDR3 protein: CASSLVLRGAGTEAFF
V gene: TRBV7-3; CDR3 protein: CASSPGTGGYGYTF
V gene: TRBV12-5; CDR3 protein: CASGLPDFRRGAGANVLTF
V gene: TRBV9; CDR3 protein: CASSAWMSGELFF